The following is a T cell receptor (beta chain) sequence with its context. No antigen is known for it. Amplification yielded TCR beta CDR3 regions, with RNA transcripts as the source. HTBI primers drove first-round RT-PCR of the TCR CDR3. One entry per CDR3 protein results from TCRdb running MiXCR on the multiplex PCR reads. The data show 250,000 to 300,000 distinct CDR3 sequences, about 19% seen once. This sample is part of a study of T cells in Graves' hyperthyroidism and ophthalmopathy. General study results and limits: In the analysis, a 13 V-J model separated ophthalmopathy from stable hyperthyroidism.

This CDR3 contains 17 residues. Trimming took off 0 bases at V and 5 bases at J, with 19 bases between the two ends. The sequence came from a man between 45 and 60 years old with Graves' ophthalmopathy. The specimen sequenced was blood. The rearrangement links TRBV6-7 to TRBJ1-1; no definite D call. TRBV6-7 counts as an open reading frame of uncertain function. In nucleotides, the CDR3 is TGTGCCAGCAGTTACTCGATTTCGGCCGAAGTAGATACTGAAGCTTTCTTT. This translates into CASSYSISAEVDTEAFF.